The entry that follows covers one TCR beta chain sequence. The antigen is not known. The PCR used 60 Vbeta and 13 Jbeta primers. Profiling relied on immunoSEQ multiplex PCR, and the TCRdb table lists in-frame clones only, not all of them. The repertoire holds some 65,000 clones, with more than 60% as singletons. This sample is part of a study of cytomegalovirus exposure and HLA in healthy donors. Whole-study results and caveats: In a later analysis, a missense DCLRE1C variant was linked to TCR beta V- and J-gene trimming. Sequencing likely generated an artifact that appeared as a cluster of highly shared sequence variants.

From germline, CDR1 is SGHRS and CDR2 YFSETQ. Between the trimmed V and J ends, which lost 2 bases and 7 bases, there was a span of 6 bases. This CDR3 region has 12 residues. The sequencing input was PBMCs. The chain is built from TRBV5-1 and TRBJ2-2; weak D call: TRBD1 (5 bases). The receptor's source is a woman between 40 and 50 years old in good health and CMV-seropositive. The CDR3 DNA reads as TGCGCCAGCAGCTTTAGGGGCGGGGAGCTGTTTTTT. It is translated as CASSFRGGELFF.